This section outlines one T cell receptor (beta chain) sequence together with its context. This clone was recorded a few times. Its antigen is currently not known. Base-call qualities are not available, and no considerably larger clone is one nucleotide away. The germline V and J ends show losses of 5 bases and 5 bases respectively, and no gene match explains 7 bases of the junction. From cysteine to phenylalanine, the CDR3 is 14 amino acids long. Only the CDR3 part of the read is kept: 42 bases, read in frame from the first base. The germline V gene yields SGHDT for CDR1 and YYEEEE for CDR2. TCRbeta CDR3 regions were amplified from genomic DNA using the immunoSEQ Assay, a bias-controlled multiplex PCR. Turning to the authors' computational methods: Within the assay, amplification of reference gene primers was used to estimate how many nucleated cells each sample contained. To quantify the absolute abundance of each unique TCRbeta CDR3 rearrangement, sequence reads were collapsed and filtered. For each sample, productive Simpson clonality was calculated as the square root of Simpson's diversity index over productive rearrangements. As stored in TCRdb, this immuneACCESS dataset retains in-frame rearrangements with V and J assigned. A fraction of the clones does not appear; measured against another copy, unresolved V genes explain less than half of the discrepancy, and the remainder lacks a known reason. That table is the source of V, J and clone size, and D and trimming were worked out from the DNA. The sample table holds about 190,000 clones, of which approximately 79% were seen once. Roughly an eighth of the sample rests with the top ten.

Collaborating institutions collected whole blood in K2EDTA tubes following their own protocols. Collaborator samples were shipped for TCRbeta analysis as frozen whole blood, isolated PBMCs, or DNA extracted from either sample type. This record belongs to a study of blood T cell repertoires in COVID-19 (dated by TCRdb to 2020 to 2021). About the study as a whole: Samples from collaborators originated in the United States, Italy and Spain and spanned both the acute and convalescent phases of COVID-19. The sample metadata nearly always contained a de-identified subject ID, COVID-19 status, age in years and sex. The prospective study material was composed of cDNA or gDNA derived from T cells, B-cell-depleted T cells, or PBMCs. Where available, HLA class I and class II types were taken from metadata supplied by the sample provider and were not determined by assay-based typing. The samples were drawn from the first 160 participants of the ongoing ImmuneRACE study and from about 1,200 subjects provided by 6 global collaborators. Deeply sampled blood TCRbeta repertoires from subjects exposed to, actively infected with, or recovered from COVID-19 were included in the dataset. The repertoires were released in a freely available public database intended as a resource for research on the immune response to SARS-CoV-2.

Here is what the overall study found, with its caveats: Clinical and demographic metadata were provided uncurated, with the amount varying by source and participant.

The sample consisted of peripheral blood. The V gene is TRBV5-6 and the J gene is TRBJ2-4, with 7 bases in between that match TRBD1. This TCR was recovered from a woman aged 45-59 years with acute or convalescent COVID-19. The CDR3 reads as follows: CASRGNGQENIQYF. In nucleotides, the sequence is TGTGCCAGCAGGGGGAATGGACAGGAAAACATTCAGTACTTC.